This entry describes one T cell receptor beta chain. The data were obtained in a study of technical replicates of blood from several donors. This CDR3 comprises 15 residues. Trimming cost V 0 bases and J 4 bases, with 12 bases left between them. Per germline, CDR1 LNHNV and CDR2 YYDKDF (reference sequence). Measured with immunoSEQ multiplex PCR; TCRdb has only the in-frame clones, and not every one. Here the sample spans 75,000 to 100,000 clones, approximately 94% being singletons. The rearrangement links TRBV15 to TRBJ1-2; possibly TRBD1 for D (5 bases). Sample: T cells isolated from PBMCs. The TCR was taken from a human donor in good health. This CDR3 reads CATSRDPGGVYGYTF. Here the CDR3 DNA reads TGTGCCACCAGCAGAGATCCTGGGGGGGTCTATGGCTACACCTTC.